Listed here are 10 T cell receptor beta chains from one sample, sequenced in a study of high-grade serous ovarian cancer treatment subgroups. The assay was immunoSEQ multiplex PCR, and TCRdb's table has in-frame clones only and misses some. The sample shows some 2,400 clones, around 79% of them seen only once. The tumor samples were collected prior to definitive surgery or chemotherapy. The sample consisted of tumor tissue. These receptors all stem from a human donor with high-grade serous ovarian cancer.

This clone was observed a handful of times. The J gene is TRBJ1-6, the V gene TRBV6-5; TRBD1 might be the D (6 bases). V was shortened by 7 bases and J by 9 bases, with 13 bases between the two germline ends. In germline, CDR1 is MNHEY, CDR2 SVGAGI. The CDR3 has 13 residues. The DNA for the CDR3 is TGTGCCAGCAAAATACAGGGACGTTCACCCCTCCACTTT. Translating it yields CASKIQGRSPLHF.

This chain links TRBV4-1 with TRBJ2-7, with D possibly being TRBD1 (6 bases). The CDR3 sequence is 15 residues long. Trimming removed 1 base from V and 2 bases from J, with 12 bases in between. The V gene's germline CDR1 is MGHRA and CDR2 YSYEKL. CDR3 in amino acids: CASSQGQESPYEQYF. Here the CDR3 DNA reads TGCGCCAGCAGCCAAGGACAGGAGTCACCCTACGAGCAGTACTTC.

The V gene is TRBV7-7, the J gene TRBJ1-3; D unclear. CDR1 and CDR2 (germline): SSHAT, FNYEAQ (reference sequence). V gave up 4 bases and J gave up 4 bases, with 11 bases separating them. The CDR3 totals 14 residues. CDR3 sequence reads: CASSSSLNGNTIYF. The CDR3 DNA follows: TGTGCCAGCAGCTCGAGTCTGAACGGAAACACCATATATTTT.

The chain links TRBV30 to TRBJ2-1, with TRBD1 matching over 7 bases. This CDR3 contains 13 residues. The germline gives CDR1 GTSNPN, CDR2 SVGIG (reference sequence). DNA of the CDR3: TGTGCTTCGGGGACAGCATCCTACAATGAGCAGTTCTTC. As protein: CASGTASYNEQFF.

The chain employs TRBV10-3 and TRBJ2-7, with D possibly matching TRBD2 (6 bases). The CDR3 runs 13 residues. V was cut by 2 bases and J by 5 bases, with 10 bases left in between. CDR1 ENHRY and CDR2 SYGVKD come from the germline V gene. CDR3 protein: CAISESTGDEQYF. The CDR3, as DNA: TGTGCCATCAGTGAGAGTACGGGGGACGAGCAGTACTTC.

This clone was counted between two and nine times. CDR3 nucleotides: TGTGCCAGCAGCTGGGGGACGACAGGGGAAACCGGGGAGCTGTTTTTT. This translates into CASSWGTTGETGELFF. The rearrangement joins TRBV5-6 to TRBJ2-2, with 8 bases matching TRBD1. The V segment lost 3 bases and the J segment 5 bases; nucleotides outside the gene matches: 9. CDR3 length equals 16 residues. Germline V CDR1 and CDR2: SGHDT, YYEEEE.

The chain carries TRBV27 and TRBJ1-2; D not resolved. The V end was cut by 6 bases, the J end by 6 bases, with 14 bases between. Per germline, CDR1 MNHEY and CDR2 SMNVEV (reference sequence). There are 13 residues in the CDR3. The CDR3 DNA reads TGTGCCAGCAGGACCCGTATTGTAGATGGCTACACCTTC. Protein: CASRTRIVDGYTF.

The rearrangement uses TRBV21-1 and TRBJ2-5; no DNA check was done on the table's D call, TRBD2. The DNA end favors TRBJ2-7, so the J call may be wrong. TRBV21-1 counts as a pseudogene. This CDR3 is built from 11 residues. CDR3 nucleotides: TGTGCCAGCAGCCCGAGGCTCGAGCAGTACTTC. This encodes CASSPRLEQYF.

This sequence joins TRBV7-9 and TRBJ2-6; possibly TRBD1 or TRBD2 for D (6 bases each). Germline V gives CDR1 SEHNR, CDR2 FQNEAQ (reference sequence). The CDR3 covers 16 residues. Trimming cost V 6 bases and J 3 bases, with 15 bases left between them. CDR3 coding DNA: TGTGCCAGCAGTTCTTGGGGGGCGGATGGGGCCAACGTCCTGACTTTC. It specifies CASSSWGADGANVLTF.

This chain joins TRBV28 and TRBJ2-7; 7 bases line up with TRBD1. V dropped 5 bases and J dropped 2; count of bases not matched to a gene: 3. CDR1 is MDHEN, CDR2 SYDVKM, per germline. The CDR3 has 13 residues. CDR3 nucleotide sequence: TGTGCCAGCAGTGGGACAGCTCCCTACGAGCAGTACTTC. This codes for CASSGTAPYEQYF.